This T cell receptor (beta chain) was captured in a study of PD-1 blockade in mismatch repair-deficient tumors. The overall study: Patients had eleven to twelve mismatch repair-deficient cancer types and were previously treated and progressing.

Mismatch repair deficiency was confirmed in all patients, by PCR or immunohistochemistry. Sequencing used immunoSEQ multiplex PCR; TCRdb keeps in-frame clones, though not all of them. Of some 100,000 clones in the sample, roughly four fifths were seen once. The sequenced sample was peripheral blood, obtained approximately 35 weeks after starting pembrolizumab. The receptor's source is an adult with mismatch repair-deficient cancer.

CDR3 nucleotides: TGTGCCAGCAGCTTGCGGACGGCCGAAAACATTCAGTACTTC. Translation: CASSLRTAENIQYF. The chain couples TRBV5-4 to TRBJ2-4; D ambiguous. In germline, CDR1 is SGHNT, CDR2 YYREEE (reference sequence). Trimming removed 1 base from V and 5 bases from J, with 10 bases in between. The CDR3 has 14 amino acids.